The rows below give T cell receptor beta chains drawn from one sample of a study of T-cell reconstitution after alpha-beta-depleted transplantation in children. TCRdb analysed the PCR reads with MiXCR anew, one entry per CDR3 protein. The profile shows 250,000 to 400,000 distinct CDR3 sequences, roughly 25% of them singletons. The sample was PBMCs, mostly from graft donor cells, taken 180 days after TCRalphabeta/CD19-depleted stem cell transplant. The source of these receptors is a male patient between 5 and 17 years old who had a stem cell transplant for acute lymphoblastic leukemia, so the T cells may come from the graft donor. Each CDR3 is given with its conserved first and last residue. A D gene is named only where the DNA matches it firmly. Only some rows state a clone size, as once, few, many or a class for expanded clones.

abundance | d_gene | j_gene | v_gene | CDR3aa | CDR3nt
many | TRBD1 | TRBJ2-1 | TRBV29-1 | CSVGQGEEQFF | TGCAGCGTAGGACAGGGCGAGGAGCAGTTCTTC
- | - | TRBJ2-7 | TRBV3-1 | CASSHKSYEQYF | TGTGCCAGCAGCCACAAGTCCTACGAGCAGTACTTC
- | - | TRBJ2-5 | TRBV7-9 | CASSLAVRGRGQTQYF | TGTGCCAGCAGCTTAGCGGTTAGAGGGAGAGGGCAGACCCAGTACTTC
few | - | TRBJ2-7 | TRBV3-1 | CASSQTKINTRGSEYEQYF | TGTGCCAGCAGCCAAACTAAGATTAACACGCGGGGATCGGAGTACGAGCAGTACTTC
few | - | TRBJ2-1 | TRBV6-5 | CASSYYARGEGQAQFF | TGTGCCAGCAGTTACTATGCCAGGGGCGAGGGTCAAGCACAGTTCTTC
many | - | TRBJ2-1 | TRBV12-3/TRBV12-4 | CASSLSAYNEQFF | TGTGCCAGCAGTTTGTCCGCCTACAATGAGCAGTTCTTC
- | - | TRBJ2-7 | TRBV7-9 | CASSLALGASSYEQYF | TGTGCCAGCAGCTTAGCGCTGGGAGCTAGCTCCTATGAGCAGTACTTC
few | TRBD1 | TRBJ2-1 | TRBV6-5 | CASTTDRTKQFF | TGTGCCAGCACGACGGACAGGACGAAGCAGTTCTTC
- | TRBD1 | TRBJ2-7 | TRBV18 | CASSRLGQGYYEQYF | TGTGCCAGCTCACGACTCGGACAGGGGTACTACGAGCAGTACTTC
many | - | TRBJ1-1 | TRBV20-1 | CSASRGNTEAFF | TGCAGTGCTAGCAGGGGGAACACTGAAGCTTTCTTT
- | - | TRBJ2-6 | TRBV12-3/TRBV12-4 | CASSSWDAYSGANVLTF | TGTGCCAGCAGTTCCTGGGACGCATACTCTGGGGCCAACGTCCTGACTTTC
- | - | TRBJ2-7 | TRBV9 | CASSVDRASYEQYF | TGTGCCAGCAGCGTAGACAGGGCCTCCTACGAGCAGTACTTC
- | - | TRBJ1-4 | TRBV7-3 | CASSLNPGAGEKLFF | TGTGCCAGCAGCTTAAATCCGGGGGCCGGCGAAAAACTGTTTTTT
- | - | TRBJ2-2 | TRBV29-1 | CSVADGRANTGELFF | TGCAGCGTTGCCGACGGGAGAGCGAACACCGGGGAGCTGTTTTTT
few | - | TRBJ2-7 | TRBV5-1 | CASALLSSVQSYEQYF | TGCGCCAGCGCCCTTTTGTCTAGCGTGCAATCCTACGAGCAGTACTTC
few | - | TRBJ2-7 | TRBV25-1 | CASSEYLGVGGVEQYF | TGTGCCAGCAGTGAATATCTTGGGGTAGGAGGCGTGGAGCAGTACTTC
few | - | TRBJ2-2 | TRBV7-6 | CASRPLPTGNTGELFF | TGTGCCAGCAGACCGCTACCGACGGGAAACACCGGGGAGCTGTTTTTT
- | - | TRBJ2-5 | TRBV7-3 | CASSLDPVNRETQYF | TGTGCCAGCAGCTTAGACCCGGTGAACCGAGAGACCCAGTACTTC
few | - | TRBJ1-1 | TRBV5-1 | CASSLISGTATEAFF | TGCGCCAGCAGCTTGATATCAGGGACCGCAACTGAAGCTTTCTTT
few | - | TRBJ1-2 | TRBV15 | CATSRDLIGNHGYTF | TGTGCCACCAGCAGAGATCTCATCGGGAACCATGGCTACACCTTC
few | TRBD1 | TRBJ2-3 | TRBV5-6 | CASSWGQVNSDQYF | TGTGCCAGCAGCTGGGGACAGGTCAACTCCGACCAGTATTTT
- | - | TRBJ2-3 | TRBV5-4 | CASSLEVGRLLTDTQYF | TGTGCCAGCAGCTTGGAGGTCGGCAGGCTTCTCACAGATACGCAGTATTTT